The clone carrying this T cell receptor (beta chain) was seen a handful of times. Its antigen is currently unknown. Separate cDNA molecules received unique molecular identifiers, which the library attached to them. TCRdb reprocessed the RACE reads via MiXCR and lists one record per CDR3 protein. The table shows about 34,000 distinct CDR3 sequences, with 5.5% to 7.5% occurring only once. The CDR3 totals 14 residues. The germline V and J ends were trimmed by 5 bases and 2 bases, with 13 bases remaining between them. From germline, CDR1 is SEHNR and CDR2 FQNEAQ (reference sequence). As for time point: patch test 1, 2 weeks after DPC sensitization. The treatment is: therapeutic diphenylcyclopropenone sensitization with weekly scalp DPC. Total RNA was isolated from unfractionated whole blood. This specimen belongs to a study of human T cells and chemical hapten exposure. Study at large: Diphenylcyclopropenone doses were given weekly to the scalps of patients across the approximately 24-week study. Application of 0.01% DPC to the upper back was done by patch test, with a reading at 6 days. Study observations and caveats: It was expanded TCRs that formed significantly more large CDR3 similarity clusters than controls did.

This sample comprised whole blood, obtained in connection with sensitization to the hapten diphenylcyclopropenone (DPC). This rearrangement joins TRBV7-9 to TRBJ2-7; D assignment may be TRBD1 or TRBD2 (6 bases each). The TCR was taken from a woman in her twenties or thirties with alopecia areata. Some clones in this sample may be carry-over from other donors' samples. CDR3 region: CASSPGAGTYEQYF. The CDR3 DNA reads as TGTGCCAGCAGCCCGGGGGCAGGCACCTACGAGCAGTACTTC.